This T cell receptor beta chain stems from a study of T cell responses to AZD1222 COVID-19 vaccine. Study conclusions and caveats: The study reported that nearly half of spike-specific TCRs target unmutated variant regions.

About this clone itself: Its specificity is not known.

This CDR3 comprises 14 residues. V lost 6 bases, J lost 6 bases, and 5 bases stayed unmatched. Germline-derived CDR1 and CDR2 are ENHRY and SYGVKD. The method was immunoSEQ multiplex PCR; TCRdb's version includes in-frame clones alone and lacks a portion of them. The sample consists of 130,000 or so clones, roughly 86% of them appearing once. The genes are TRBV10-3 and TRBJ2-3; 11 nucleotides align to TRBD2. Sequencing used peripheral blood, obtained on day 0 of AZD1222 vaccination. This TCR was sampled from an adult in good health. The CDR3 loop reads CAIRLAGGSDTQYF. CDR3 in DNA: TGTGCCATCAGGCTAGCGGGGGGCTCGGATACGCAGTATTTT.